This T cell receptor (beta chain) was sequenced during a study of cytomegalovirus exposure and HLA in healthy donors. V shed 1 base, J shed 9 bases, and the junction held 3 bases outside the gene matches. CDR1 and CDR2 from the germline V gene are MDHEN and SYDVKM. This CDR3 is 15 amino acids long. Turning to this clone: Its cognate antigen is unknown.

The protocol was immunoSEQ multiplex PCR, while the TCRdb copy is restricted to in-frame clones and leaves out a portion. The sample lists 65,000 or so clones; roughly nine tenths were seen once. The study, taken as a whole, reports: The classifier reportedly diagnosed cytomegalovirus status with high specificity and sensitivity.

This clonotype was sampled from a woman aged 18-30 years in good health and CMV-seronegative. The chain couples TRBV28 to TRBJ1-6, with TRBD1 matching over 10 bases. Material for sequencing was PBMCs. The CDR3 region has the DNA TGTGCCAGCAGTTTATCGGGACAGGGGTTTTCACCCCTCCACTTT. The encoded protein is CASSLSGQGFSPLHF.